This record looks at one T cell receptor (beta chain) sequence and its context. The antigen remains unidentified. At the end of less than 12 days of culture, CD4+ T cells were isolated. BNT162b2 vaccine or mRNA-1273 vaccine was given to participants in two doses. Half of the medium was exchanged for IL-2 medium on both days 3 and 7. The data belong to a study of vaccination effects on CD4 cells after COVID-19. At the level of the study: Viral peptide pools were used in the ViraFEST assay to expand antigen-specific CD4+ T cells, and sequencing came afterward. Sampling occurred a median 72 days post second dose, range 14 to 241.

Trimming left V 5 bases short and J 2 bases short, with 16 bases between. The length of the CDR3 is 16 residues. In germline, CDR1 is ENHRY, CDR2 SYGVKD. Study findings and constraints: Clones that were induced by infection or by vaccine showed marked contraction late after vaccination.

Data came from immunoSEQ multiplex PCR; TCRdb stores just in-frame clones and leaves some out. The sample records about 45,000 clones, approximately 70% being singletons. The TCR comes from a human donor who received a COVID-19 vaccine. The V gene is TRBV10-3, the J gene TRBJ2-1, with TRBD1 as a possible D gene (7 bases). The sequencing here drew on CD4+ T cells from PBMCs cultured without peptide, taken after COVID-19 vaccination. CDR3 amino acids: CAISPEGASTYNEQFF. CDR3 coding DNA: TGTGCCATCAGTCCGGAGGGGGCTAGTACCTACAATGAGCAGTTCTTC.